This TCR beta chain was profiled in a study of siplizumab effects on memory and regulatory T cells. Germline values: CDR1 SGHDN, CDR2 FVKESK. J was trimmed by 3 bases and V by 5 bases; bases with no gene match: 13. The CDR3 has 18 residues. Repertoires were generated with immunoSEQ multiplex PCR, while TCRdb's copy carries only in-frame clones and drops some. The table has 95,000 to 130,000 clones, around 94% seen once; the top ten hold roughly 1.8%. This clone has only a few counts. What it binds is not known. Study-wide results and caveats: It seemed that naive T cells were more diverse than memory cells and were major contributors to the alloresponse.

Sample: non-Treg CD4+ T cells sorted from blood. This chain joins TRBV14 and TRBJ2-6, with TRBD2 identical over 7 bases. The sequence was collected from a human donor in good health. CDR3 sequence: CASSKSVFRGVGANVLTF. The CDR3 bases are TGTGCCAGCAGCAAAAGCGTTTTTCGGGGGGTTGGGGCCAACGTCCTGACTTTC.